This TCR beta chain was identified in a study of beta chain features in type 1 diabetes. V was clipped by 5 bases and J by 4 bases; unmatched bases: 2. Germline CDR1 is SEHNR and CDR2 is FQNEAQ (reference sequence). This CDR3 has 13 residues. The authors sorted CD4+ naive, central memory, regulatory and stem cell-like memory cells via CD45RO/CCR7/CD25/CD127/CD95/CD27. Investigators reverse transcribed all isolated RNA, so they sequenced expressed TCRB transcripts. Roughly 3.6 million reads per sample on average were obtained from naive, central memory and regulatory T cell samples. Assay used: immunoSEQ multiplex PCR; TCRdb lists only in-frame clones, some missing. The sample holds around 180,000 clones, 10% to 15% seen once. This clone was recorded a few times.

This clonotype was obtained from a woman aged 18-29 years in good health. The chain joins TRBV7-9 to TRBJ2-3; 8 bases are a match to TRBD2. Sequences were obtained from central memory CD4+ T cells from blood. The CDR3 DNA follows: TGTGCCAGCAGCCAGGGACTAGCAGATACGCAGTATTTT. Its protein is CASSQGLADTQYF.